The next 15 T cell receptor beta chains were all read from a single sample in a study of CD8 T cells in Susac syndrome. After extraction with the RNeasy kit, roughly 0.45 to 1 ug of the RNA was reverse transcribed using random hexamers. In TCRdb, the immunoSEQ multiplex PCR reads were re-called with MiXCR into one record per CDR3 protein. The sample lists approximately 220,000 distinct CDR3 sequences, 95% occurring once. Sequences were obtained from CD4+ T cells from PBMCs. These receptors were collected from a human donor with multiple sclerosis.

The gene calls are TRBV3-1 and TRBJ1-2; D unresolved. CDR3 length equals 13 residues. Germline V gene data show CDR1 as LGHDT and CDR2 as YNNKEL (reference sequence). V was trimmed by 4 bases and J by 10 bases, leaving 16 bases between them. The CDR3 loop reads CASSPRSADPYTF. CDR3 DNA sequence: TGTGCCAGCAGCCCACGGTCTGCTGACCCCTACACCTTC.

The chain employs TRBV7-9 and TRBJ1-2; D is possibly TRBD1 (6 bases). The CDR3 extends over 15 amino acids. The V end lost 4 bases, the J end lost 4 bases, and 16 bases lay between the germline ends. The germline gives CDR1 SEHNR, CDR2 FQNEAQ (reference sequence). CDR3 sequence reads: CASSSQGKSPYGYTF. The CDR3 DNA is TGTGCCAGCAGCTCGCAGGGGAAGTCACCCTATGGCTACACCTTC.

CDR3 protein: CSARDSGNEKLFF. Here the CDR3 DNA reads TGCAGTGCCCGGGACAGCGGTAATGAAAAACTGTTTTTT. The chain joins TRBV20-1 to TRBJ1-4; the match to TRBD1 covers 7 bases. CDR3 length: 13 amino acids. The ends lost 6 bases at V and 4 bases at J; junction bases unmatched: 5. The germline CDR1 and CDR2 sequences are DFQATT and SNEGSKA (reference sequence).

V gene TRBV3-1 combines with J gene TRBJ1-3, with TRBD1 as a possible D gene (6 bases). CDR1 LGHDT and CDR2 YNNKEL come from the germline V gene (reference sequence). The length of the CDR3 is 16 residues. V was cut by 4 bases and J by 0 bases, with 13 bases left in between. The CDR3 spells CASSPRDRNSGNTIYF. As DNA, the CDR3 is TGTGCCAGCAGCCCCCGCGACAGGAACTCTGGAAACACCATATATTTT.

The CDR3 DNA reads TGCGCCAGCAGCTCGTCTGCGAACACCGGGGAGCTGTTTTTT. This gives the protein CASSSSANTGELFF. The rearrangement joins TRBV5-1 to TRBJ2-2; D gene unclear. This CDR3 is 14 amino acids long. Per germline, CDR1 SGHRS and CDR2 YFSETQ. Trimming took off 3 bases at V and 0 bases at J, with 6 bases between the two ends.

J is TRBJ2-5 and V is TRBV19; 10 bases agree with TRBD1. This CDR3 has 15 residues. V gave up 3 bases and J gave up 5 bases; unmatched junction bases: 6. Germline-derived CDR1 and CDR2 are LNHDA and SQIVND (reference sequence). CDR3 loop: CASSISGTGDETQYF. The CDR3 region has the DNA TGTGCCAGTAGTATTTCTGGGACAGGGGATGAGACCCAGTACTTC. The complete variable domain, with remaining parts taken from reference TRBV19 and TRBJ2-5, reads DGGITQSPKYLFRKEGQNVTLSCEQNLNHDAMYWYRQDPGQGLRLIYYSQIVNDFQKGDIAEGYSVSREKKESFPLTVTSAQKNPTAFYLCASSISGTGDETQYFGPGTRLLVL.

The chain combines TRBV6-6 with TRBJ1-1, with 10 bases that match TRBD1. The CDR3 has 13 residues. Germline V gene data show CDR1 as MNHNY and CDR2 as SVGAGI (reference sequence). Losses at the gene ends were 5 bases for V and 7 bases for J; bases not matched to a gene: 4. The CDR3 reads CASSRTGGIEAFF. The CDR3 nucleotides are TGTGCCAGCAGTCGGACAGGGGGGATTGAAGCTTTCTTT.

The chain uses TRBV7-9 and TRBJ1-2, with TRBD1 as a possible D gene (5 bases). CDR3 length: 13 amino acids. Germline V gene data show CDR1 as SEHNR and CDR2 as FQNEAQ (reference sequence). Trimming shortened V by 6 bases and J by 4 bases, and 12 bases separated the two germline ends. The CDR3: CASSAGGSYGYTF. CDR3 nucleotides: TGTGCCAGCAGTGCCGGGGGAAGCTATGGCTACACCTTC.

The V and J genes are TRBV9 and TRBJ1-2, with D perhaps matching TRBD1 (6 bases). Germline V gene sequence: CDR1 SGDLS, CDR2 YYNGEE. This CDR3 contains 13 residues. V was pared by 2 bases and J by 6 bases, with 11 bases between. CDR3 loop: CASSVSGAHGYTF. The DNA of the CDR3 is TGTGCCAGCAGCGTTTCAGGGGCGCATGGCTACACCTTC. Filled out from reference TRBV9 and TRBJ1-2, the complete variable domain reads DSGVTQTPKHLITATGQRVTLRCSPRSGDLSVYWYQQSLDQGLQFLIQYYNGEERAKGNILERFSAQQFPDLHSELNLSSLELGDSALYFCASSVSGAHGYTFGSGTRLTVV.

CDR3 in DNA: TGTGCCAGCAATCCTACTACAGGGAACGGCTACACCTTC. Its translation: CASNPTTGNGYTF. J is TRBJ1-2 and V is TRBV2, with a tentative D call TRBD1 (6 bases). The V and J ends lost 7 bases and 8 bases respectively, with 17 bases between them. This CDR3 has 13 amino acids. The germline CDR1 and CDR2 sequences are SNHLY and FYNNEI.

The chain is built from TRBV9 and TRBJ2-1, with 7 bases that match TRBD1. The CDR3 is 16 residues long. Trimming took 4 bases from V and 7 from J; bases not matched to a gene: 14. The germline CDR1 and CDR2 sequences are SGDLS and YYNGEE. The DNA of the CDR3 is TGTGCCAGCAGCACCGCCCTCCGACAGGGTACGAATGAGCAGTTCTTC. The encoded protein is CASSTALRQGTNEQFF.

The rearrangement uses TRBV3-1 and TRBJ1-1, with 8 bases lining up with TRBD1. V lost 3 bases, J lost 0 bases, and 3 bases stayed unmatched. Germline lookup yields CDR1 LGHDT and CDR2 YNNKEL (reference sequence). This CDR3 has 15 amino acids. The DNA for the CDR3 is TGTGCCAGCAGCCAGACGACAGGGGTGAACACTGAAGCTTTCTTT. Amino acid sequence: CASSQTTGVNTEAFF.

This chain joins TRBV12-3 or TRBV12-4 and TRBJ2-3; weak D call: TRBD2 (5 bases). The CDR3 is made up of 13 amino acids. V lost 6 bases to trimming and J lost 10 bases, with 17 bases between them. The CDR3 bases are TGTGCCAGCAGCTCCGCCGTTGCGGGTTCGCAGTATTTT. Amino acids: CASSSAVAGSQYF.

The rearrangement joins TRBV30 to TRBJ1-5; D gene ambiguous. V lost 0 bases and J lost 5, with 8 bases in between. The CDR3 runs to 13 residues. CDR1 GTSNPN and CDR2 SVGIG come from the germline V gene (reference sequence). The CDR3: CAWSVVKDQPQHF. CDR3 nucleotides: TGTGCCTGGAGTGTAGTTAAGGATCAGCCCCAGCATTTT.

A single count supports this clonotype. This chain uses TRBV3-1 with TRBJ2-3; D not certain. V was trimmed by 3 bases and J by 6 bases, leaving 10 bases between them. The CDR3 spans 13 residues. Per germline, CDR1 LGHDT and CDR2 YNNKEL (reference sequence). The CDR3: CASSQVTADTQYF. In DNA, the CDR3 is TGTGCCAGCAGCCAGGTCACAGCGGATACGCAGTATTTT.